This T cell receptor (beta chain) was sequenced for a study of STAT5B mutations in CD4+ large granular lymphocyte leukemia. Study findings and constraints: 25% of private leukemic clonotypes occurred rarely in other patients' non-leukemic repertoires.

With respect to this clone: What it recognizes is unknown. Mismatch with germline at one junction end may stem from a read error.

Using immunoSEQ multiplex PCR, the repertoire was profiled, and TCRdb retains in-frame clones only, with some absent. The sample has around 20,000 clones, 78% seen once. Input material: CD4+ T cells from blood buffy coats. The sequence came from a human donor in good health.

CDR3 bases: TGTGCTAGCAGCCTCCGTGAGCCTAGCTCCTACGAGCAGTACTTC. This codes for CASSLREPSSYEQYF. The chain uses TRBV7-7 and TRBJ2-7; D call uncertain. Germline CDR1 reads SSHAT; CDR2 reads FNYEAQ (reference sequence). The CDR3 contains 15 residues.